This TCR beta chain comes out of a study of EBV T-cell therapy then PD-1 blockade in nasopharyngeal carcinoma. Clones were read by immunoSEQ multiplex PCR, and TCRdb kept only the in-frame ones, dropping some. The sample includes fewer than 20,000 clones, 84% seen only once; the top ten take 30% to 40%. As regards this clone: Its specificity is not known.

Specified treatment: AdE1-LMPpoly-expanded autologous EBV-specific T-cell therapy followed by anti-PD-1 nivolumab. The sample consisted of CD8+ T cells from blood, taken at approximately day 30 from a patient whose treatment included autologous EBV-specific T cells and nivolumab. The origin of this receptor is a man aged 40-49 years with nasopharyngeal carcinoma.

This CDR3 is CASSQAGVGGSYNEQFF. In DNA form, the CDR3 reads TGCGCCAGCAGCCAAGCCGGGGTAGGAGGTAGCTACAATGAGCAGTTCTTC. The gene calls are TRBV4-3 and TRBJ2-1, with D possibly TRBD2 on 5 matching bases. The length of the CDR3 is 17 residues. Deletions cut 1 base from V and 3 bases from J, with 16 bases between. Looked up from germline, CDR1 is LGHNA and CDR2 is YSLEER.